The 30 T cell receptor beta chains below come from one sample, sequenced in a study of shared clonotypes between healthy human individuals. TCRdb keeps only in-frame clones here, not all; method: immunoSEQ multiplex PCR. This sample yields about 1.5 million clones, of which approximately 98% are seen a single time; about 0.4% belongs to the top ten. Sequenced sample: naive CD4+ T cells sorted from blood. Subset described: CD45RA+ positively selected. These receptors all come from a man between 25 and 39 years old in good health.

This clone was seen a single time. The chain links TRBV7-9 to TRBJ2-3; D is ambiguous. The CDR3 runs to 15 residues. The V gene's germline CDR1 is SEHNR and CDR2 FQNEAQ (reference sequence). Between the trimmed V and J ends, which lost 0 bases and 4 bases, there was a span of 11 bases. The CDR3 region is CASSLALPLSDTQYF. The CDR3, as DNA: TGTGCCAGCAGCTTAGCCCTACCTCTTTCAGATACGCAGTATTTT. Filled out from reference TRBV7-9 and TRBJ2-3, the complete variable domain reads DTGVSQNPRHKITKRGQNVTFRCDPISEHNRLYWYRQTLGQGPEFLTYFQNEAQLEKSRLLSDRFSAERPKGSFSTLEIQRTEQGDSAMYLCASSLALPLSDTQYFGPGTRLTVL.

The V gene is TRBV23-1, the J gene TRBJ2-5; no definite D call. TRBV23-1 is treated as an ORF (open reading frame) with a function not yet certain. The CDR3 spans 15 residues. V lost 3 bases to trimming and J lost 5 bases, with 16 bases between them. Here the CDR3 DNA reads TGCGCCAGCAGTCATACGGAGAATGGGCGGGAGACCCAGTACTTC. Protein: CASSHTENGRETQYF.

The V and J genes are TRBV2 and TRBJ1-5; TRBD1 agrees at 11 bases. Germline V gene sequence: CDR1 SNHLY, CDR2 FYNNEI. The CDR3 is 17 residues long. Trimming took 6 bases from V and 0 from J; bases not matched to a gene: 7. In DNA form, the CDR3 reads TGTGCCAGCAGCGGTGGACAGGGGGCAGGTAGCAATCAGCCCCAGCATTTT. Translated: CASSGGQGAGSNQPQHF. Complete variable domain (other parts from reference TRBV2 and TRBJ1-5): EPEVTQTPSHQVTQMGQEVILRCVPISNHLYFYWYRQILGQKVEFLVSFYNNEISEKSEIFDDQFSVERPDGSNFTLKIRSTKLEDSAMYFCASSGGQGAGSNQPQHFGDGTRLSIL.

The chain combines TRBV19 with TRBJ2-5; TRBD2 aligns across 11 bases. CDR1 and CDR2 (germline): LNHDA, SQIVND (reference sequence). V dropped 3 bases and J dropped 7; count of bases not matched to a gene: 10. The CDR3 loop spans 16 amino acids. The DNA of the CDR3 is TGTGCCAGTAGTATCCCTACTAGCGGGAGACAGGGGACCCAGTACTTC. Protein: CASSIPTSGRQGTQYF.

The rearrangement joins TRBV6-5 to TRBJ1-2, with a weak D call TRBD1 (6 bases). The CDR3 runs 15 residues. The V gene's germline CDR1 is MNHEY and CDR2 SVGAGI. Trimming stripped 7 bases from V and 5 bases from J, with 20 bases between. CDR3 sequence (DNA): TGTGCCAGCATTAACTCTAGGGGGGCTTCGTATGGCTACACCTTC. Its protein product is CASINSRGASYGYTF.

As regards this clone: This same CDR3 is encoded by further DNA sequences in the sample. V usage is TRBV30 and J usage is TRBJ2-7; D is uncertain. This CDR3 is built from 12 residues. V was shortened by 2 bases and J by 1 base, with 6 bases between the two germline ends. CDR1 and CDR2 (germline): GTSNPN, SVGIG (reference sequence). CDR3 DNA sequence: TGTGCCTGGAGTAAAGGATCCTACGAGCAGTACTTC. Its translation: CAWSKGSYEQYF. Drawing the rest from reference TRBV30 and TRBJ2-7, the complete variable domain is SQTIHQWPATLVQPVGSPLSLECTVEGTSNPNLYWYRQAAGRGLQLLFYSVGIGQISSEVPQNLSASRPQDRQFILSSKKLLLSDSGFYLCAWSKGSYEQYFGPGTRLTVT.

The chain joins TRBV9 to TRBJ2-7; perhaps TRBD2 as D (6 bases). The CDR3 runs to 14 residues. The germline gives CDR1 SGDLS, CDR2 YYNGEE. Trimming removed 3 bases at V and 0 bases at J, with 10 bases between. DNA for the CDR3: TGTGCCAGCAGCGCGGGAGACCGCTCCTACGAGCAGTACTTC. The encoded protein is CASSAGDRSYEQYF.

The genes are TRBV27 and TRBJ2-7; perhaps TRBD2 as D (6 bases). V lost 3 bases and J lost 1, with 16 bases in between. This CDR3 spans 16 amino acids. Germline V lookup: CDR1 MNHEY, CDR2 SMNVEV (reference sequence). CDR3 amino acids: CASSFLDLGGSYEQYF. CDR3 bases: TGTGCCAGCAGTTTCTTAGATTTGGGGGGTTCCTACGAGCAGTACTTC.

The chain carries TRBV9 and TRBJ2-2; tentatively, D is TRBD1 or TRBD2 (6 bases each). The V and J ends lost 0 bases and 0 bases respectively, with 12 bases between them. CDR3 length: 17 amino acids. Germline CDR1 reads SGDLS; CDR2 reads YYNGEE. The DNA for the CDR3 is TGTGCCAGCAGCGTAGTGGGGGGCAAAGCGAACACCGGGGAGCTGTTTTTT. Translated: CASSVVGGKANTGELFF.

J is TRBJ2-1 and V is TRBV6-1; 9 nucleotides agree with TRBD2. This CDR3 region has 15 residues. Germline CDR1 and CDR2: MNHNS and SASEGT. Trimming cost V 6 bases and J 5 bases; bases outside gene matches: 8. The CDR3 here is CASRRLAGINNEQFF. The CDR3 bases are TGTGCCAGCAGGAGGCTAGCGGGAATTAACAATGAGCAGTTCTTC.

The chain couples TRBV19 to TRBJ1-5; no clear D gene. Germline loops: CDR1 LNHDA, CDR2 SQIVND (reference sequence). The V end lost 7 bases, the J end lost 4 bases, and 17 bases lay between the germline ends. The CDR3 totals 15 residues. The CDR3 DNA is TGTGCCAGTAAACCCGCCAGGATCGCAAATCAGCCCCAGCATTTT. It specifies CASKPARIANQPQHF. The full variable domain, with the rest looked up from reference TRBV19 and TRBJ1-5, is DGGITQSPKYLFRKEGQNVTLSCEQNLNHDAMYWYRQDPGQGLRLIYYSQIVNDFQKGDIAEGYSVSREKKESFPLTVTSAQKNPTAFYLCASKPARIANQPQHFGDGTRLSIL.

The V and J genes are TRBV6-1 and TRBJ2-7; D is unresolved. The length of the CDR3 is 17 residues. V was cut by 0 bases and J by 0 bases, with 15 bases left in between. Germline V gene lookup returns CDR1 MNHNS and CDR2 SASEGT. CDR3 sequence: CASSEAVATAFSYEQYF. The CDR3 region has the DNA TGTGCCAGCAGTGAAGCGGTGGCCACCGCATTCTCCTACGAGCAGTACTTC.

The genes are TRBV18 and TRBJ1-1, with 7 bases that match TRBD1. J gave up 0 bases and V 3 bases, and 7 bases lay outside the gene matches. The CDR3 extends over 16 amino acids. The germline gives CDR1 KGHSH, CDR2 LQKENI. CDR3 bases: TGTGCCAGCTCACCTATTCTGACAGGGATGAACACTGAAGCTTTCTTT. Protein sequence: CASSPILTGMNTEAFF.

The count of this clone is one. This rearrangement joins TRBV23-1 to TRBJ1-2; the D gene is possibly TRBD1 (5 bases). TRBV23-1 carries the ORF label, with uncertain function. Trimming took off 6 bases at V and 2 bases at J, with 10 bases between the two ends. CDR3 length equals 13 residues. CDR3 sequence: CASRPRANYGYTF. The CDR3 coding sequence is TGCGCCAGCAGACCCAGGGCAAACTATGGCTACACCTTC.

The J gene is TRBJ2-5, the V gene TRBV2; 7 nucleotides align to TRBD2. The germline CDR1 and CDR2 sequences are SNHLY and FYNNEI. V lost 7 bases and J lost 2; bases outside the gene matches: 4. The CDR3 totals 13 residues. CDR3 DNA sequence: TGTGCCAGCAAAGGGACTATACAAGAGACCCAGTACTTC. This gives the protein CASKGTIQETQYF.

V is TRBV5-1 and J is TRBJ2-7; 9 nucleotides line up with TRBD1. Trimming at V came to 5 bases and at J to 2 bases, leaving 5 bases not matched to a gene. The CDR3 is 14 amino acids. Germline V gives CDR1 SGHRS, CDR2 YFSETQ. The CDR3 sequence is CASRTGGATYEQYF. DNA for the CDR3: TGCGCCAGCAGAACAGGGGGCGCGACCTACGAGCAGTACTTC.

The chain employs TRBV18 and TRBJ1-5; 9 bases agree with TRBD1. The J segment lost 7 bases and the V segment lost 4 bases, leaving 11 bases of the junction unmatched. CDR3 length: 16 amino acids. In germline, CDR1 is KGHSH, CDR2 LQKENI. The CDR3 here is CASSHSGQGLGQPQHF. The CDR3 DNA reads as TGTGCCAGCTCACACAGTGGACAGGGGCTAGGACAGCCCCAGCATTTT.

The J gene is TRBJ2-5, the V gene TRBV7-2; 9 bases agree with TRBD1. The CDR3 covers 14 residues. CDR1 is SGHTA and CDR2 is FQGNSA in the germline V gene. The V segment lost 5 bases and the J segment 7 bases; nucleotides outside the gene matches: 8. CDR3 sequence (DNA): TGTGCCAGCAGCCAGGACAGGGGATTCGGGACCCAGTACTTC. Amino acids: CASSQDRGFGTQYF.

The chain combines TRBV7-8 with TRBJ1-2; D unclear. The CDR3 has 14 amino acids. The germline V and J ends were trimmed by 5 bases and 5 bases, with 15 bases remaining between them. CDR1 is SGHVS and CDR2 is FQNEAQ in the germline V gene. The CDR3 is CASSHSLTPYGYTF. DNA for the CDR3: TGTGCCAGCAGCCATTCTTTAACCCCTTATGGCTACACCTTC. Using reference TRBV7-8 and TRBJ1-2 for the parts outside the CDR3, the full variable domain is GAGVSQSPRYKVAKRGQDVALRCDPISGHVSLFWYQQALGQGPEFLTYFQNEAQLDKSGLPSDRFFAERPEGSVSTLKIQRTQQEDSAVYLCASSHSLTPYGYTFGSGTRLTVV.

This chain connects TRBV7-8 to TRBJ1-3; maybe TRBD1 (5 bases). Looked up from germline, CDR1 is SGHVS and CDR2 is FQNEAQ. The CDR3 contains 16 residues. V was trimmed by 2 bases and J by 3 bases, leaving 14 bases between them. The CDR3 is CASSLSSQGGGNTIYF. In DNA form, the CDR3 reads TGTGCCAGCAGCTTATCGTCTCAGGGCGGTGGAAACACCATATATTTT.

The chain employs TRBV5-4 and TRBJ1-1, with a tentative D call TRBD1 (6 bases). The CDR3 length is 14 residues. CDR1 and CDR2 (germline): SGHNT, YYREEE (reference sequence). Between the trimmed V and J ends, which lost 2 bases and 7 bases, there was a span of 15 bases. CDR3 amino acids: CASSFPGGRIEAFF. DNA for the CDR3: TGTGCCAGCAGCTTTCCGGGGGGGCGGATTGAAGCTTTCTTT.

This sequence joins TRBV11-2 and TRBJ2-3, with D perhaps matching TRBD1 (6 bases). V was pared by 6 bases and J by 1 base, with 11 bases between. The CDR3 is 14 residues long. Germline CDR1 is SGHAT and CDR2 is FQNNGV. In DNA form, the CDR3 reads TGTGCCAGCAGGTTGACAGGCGGCACAGATACGCAGTATTTT. It specifies CASRLTGGTDTQYF.

The CDR3 sequence: CASSTTGTESYGYTF. Here the CDR3 DNA reads TGTGCCAGCAGCACCACCGGGACAGAGAGCTATGGCTACACCTTC. V gene TRBV5-8 combines with J gene TRBJ1-2; 7 nucleotides line up with TRBD1. Per the germline V gene, CDR1 is SGHTS and CDR2 is YDEGEE. V trimming: 4 bases; J trimming: 4 bases; junction bases outside the gene matches: 10. The CDR3 is made up of 15 amino acids.

The genes are TRBV28 and TRBJ1-1; 7 bases are a match to TRBD1. The germline CDR1 and CDR2 sequences are MDHEN and SYDVKM. The CDR3 sequence is 14 residues long. The ends lost 2 bases at V and 7 bases at J; junction bases unmatched: 7. CDR3 nucleotides: TGTGCCAGCAGTTTAGACAGGGTGCTGGGTGAAGCTTTCTTT. This translates into CASSLDRVLGEAFF. Full variable domain (rest looked up from reference TRBV28 and TRBJ1-1): DVKVTQSSRYLVKRTGEKVFLECVQDMDHENMFWYRQDPGLGLRLIYFSYDVKMKEKGDIPEGYSVSREKKERFSLILESASTNQTSMYLCASSLDRVLGEAFFGQGTRLTVV.

V usage is TRBV5-1 and J usage is TRBJ1-2; D gene ambiguous. The CDR3 is 11 amino acids. Germline-derived CDR1 and CDR2 are SGHRS and YFSETQ. Between the trimmed V and J ends, which lost 2 bases and 8 bases, there was a span of 7 bases. As DNA, the CDR3 is TGCGCCAGCAGCTTCGGGAGGGGCTACACCTTC. Its protein is CASSFGRGYTF.

This rearrangement joins TRBV10-3 to TRBJ2-2; D unclear. The CDR3 has 15 amino acids. V lost 0 bases, J lost 2 bases, and 7 bases lay in between. Looked up from germline, CDR1 is ENHRY and CDR2 is SYGVKD. CDR3 amino acids: CAISESDLNTGELFF. The CDR3 DNA sequence: TGTGCCATCAGTGAGTCAGACTTAAACACCGGGGAGCTGTTTTTT.

The chain joins TRBV11-2 to TRBJ2-2; D perhaps matches TRBD2 (5 bases). V lost 5 bases and J 6 bases, leaving 10 bases between the germline ends. The germline gives CDR1 SGHAT, CDR2 FQNNGV. CDR3 length equals 13 residues. CDR3 sequence reads: CASSVSGAGELFF. CDR3 in DNA: TGTGCCAGCAGCGTCTCCGGGGCCGGGGAGCTGTTTTTT.

V gene TRBV29-1 combines with J gene TRBJ2-1; 11 positions agree with TRBD1. Germline loops: CDR1 SQVTM, CDR2 ANQGSEA. The ends lost 8 bases at V and 0 bases at J; junction bases unmatched: 12. The CDR3 runs 17 residues. In DNA form, the CDR3 reads TGCAGCACAACCGGGACAGGGGGATATGGCTCCTACAATGAGCAGTTCTTC. This sequence encodes CSTTGTGGYGSYNEQFF.

V usage is TRBV4-3 and J usage is TRBJ2-3; D might be TRBD1 or TRBD2, each matching 5 bases. The CDR3 totals 17 residues. The V end lost 0 bases, the J end lost 2 bases, and 15 bases lay between the germline ends. In germline, CDR1 is LGHNA, CDR2 YSLEER. CDR3 residues: CASSQDWGGRTTDTQYF. The CDR3 DNA reads TGCGCCAGCAGCCAAGATTGGGGCGGGCGGACCACAGATACGCAGTATTTT.

Concerning this clone: Other DNA sequences of this sample code for an identical CDR3. The chain employs TRBV2 and TRBJ2-5, with D perhaps matching TRBD2 (6 bases). Deletions cut 3 bases from V and 4 bases from J, with 12 bases between. CDR3 size: 14 residues. In germline, CDR1 is SNHLY, CDR2 FYNNEI. The DNA of the CDR3 is TGTGCCAGCAGTGAGGGAAGGGGAGGAGAGACCCAGTACTTC. It is translated as CASSEGRGGETQYF.